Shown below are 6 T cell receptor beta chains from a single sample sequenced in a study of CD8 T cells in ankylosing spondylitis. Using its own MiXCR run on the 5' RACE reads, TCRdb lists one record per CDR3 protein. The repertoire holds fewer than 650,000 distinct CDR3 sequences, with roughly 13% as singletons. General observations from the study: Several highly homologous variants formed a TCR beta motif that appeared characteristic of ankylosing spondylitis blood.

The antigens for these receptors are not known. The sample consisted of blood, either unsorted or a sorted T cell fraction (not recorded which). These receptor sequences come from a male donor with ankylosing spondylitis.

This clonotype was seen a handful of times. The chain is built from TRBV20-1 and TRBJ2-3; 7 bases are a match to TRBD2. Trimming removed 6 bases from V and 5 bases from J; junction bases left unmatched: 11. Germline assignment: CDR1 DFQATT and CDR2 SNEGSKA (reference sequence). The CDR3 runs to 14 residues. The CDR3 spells CSATRREFGDTQYF. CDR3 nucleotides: TGCAGTGCAACCCGGCGGGAGTTCGGAGATACGCAGTATTTT.

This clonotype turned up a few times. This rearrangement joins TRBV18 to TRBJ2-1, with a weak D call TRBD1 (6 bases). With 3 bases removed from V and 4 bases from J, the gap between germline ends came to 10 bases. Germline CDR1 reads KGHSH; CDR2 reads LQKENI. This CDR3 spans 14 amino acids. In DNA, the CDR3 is TGTGCCAGCTCACCTATCCAGGGGTACAATGAGCAGTTCTTC. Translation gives CASSPIQGYNEQFF. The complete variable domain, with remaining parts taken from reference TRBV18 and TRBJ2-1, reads NAGVMQNPRHLVRRRGQEARLRCSPMKGHSHVYWYRQLPEEGLKFMVYLQKENIIDESGMPKERFSAEFPKEGPSILRIQQVVRGDSAAYFCASSPIQGYNEQFFGPGTRLTVL.

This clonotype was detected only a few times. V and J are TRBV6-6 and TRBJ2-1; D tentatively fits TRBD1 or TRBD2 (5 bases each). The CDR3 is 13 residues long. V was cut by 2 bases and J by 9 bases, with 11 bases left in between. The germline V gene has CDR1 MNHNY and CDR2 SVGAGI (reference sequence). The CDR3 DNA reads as TGTGCCAGCAGTTACCAGACGGGGCTTGAGCAGTTCTTC. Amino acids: CASSYQTGLEQFF.

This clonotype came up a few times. In DNA form, the CDR3 reads TGTGCCAGCAGCCTTCGACTTCAGGGCACCGGGGAGCTGTTTTTT. It encodes CASSLRLQGTGELFF. The V gene is TRBV9, the J gene TRBJ2-2; D possibly corresponds to TRBD1 (5 bases). V shed 4 bases and J shed 4 bases, with 14 bases lying between them. The germline V gene has CDR1 SGDLS and CDR2 YYNGEE. The CDR3 covers 15 residues. Full variable domain (outside the CDR3, taken from reference TRBV9 and TRBJ2-2): DSGVTQTPKHLITATGQRVTLRCSPRSGDLSVYWYQQSLDQGLQFLIQYYNGEERAKGNILERFSAQQFPDLHSELNLSSLELGDSALYFCASSLRLQGTGELFFGEGSRLTVL.

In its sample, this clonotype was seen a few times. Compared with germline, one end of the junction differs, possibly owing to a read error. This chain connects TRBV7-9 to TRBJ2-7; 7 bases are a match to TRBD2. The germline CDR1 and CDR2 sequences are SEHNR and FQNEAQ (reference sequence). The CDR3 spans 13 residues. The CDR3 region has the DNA TGTGTCAGCCAGAGGGAGGGCGGCTACGAGCAGTACTTC. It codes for CVSQREGGYEQYF.

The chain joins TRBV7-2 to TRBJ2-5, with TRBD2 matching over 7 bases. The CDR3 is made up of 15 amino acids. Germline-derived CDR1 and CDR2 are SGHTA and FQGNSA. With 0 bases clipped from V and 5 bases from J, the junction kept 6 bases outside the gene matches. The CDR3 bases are TGTGCCAGCAGCTTAGCTTGGGGGGGTGAGGAGACCCAGTACTTC. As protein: CASSLAWGGEETQYF. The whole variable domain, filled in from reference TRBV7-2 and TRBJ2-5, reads GAGVSQSPSNKVTEKGKDVELRCDPISGHTALYWYRQSLGQGLEFLIYFQGNSAPDKSGLPSDRFSAERTGGSVSTLTIQRTQQEDSAVYLCASSLAWGGEETQYFGPGTRLLVL.